These T cell receptor beta chains were read from a single sample in a study of T cell repertoires in cytomegalovirus infection. One entry per CDR3 protein results from TCRdb running MiXCR on the reads. The data contain about 150,000 distinct CDR3 sequences, 20% to 25% of them singletons. Input material: PBMCs. These receptors came from a human donor in good health (CMV status not recorded). Some clones in this sample may be carry-over from other donors' samples. Each CDR3 is given with its conserved first and last residue. Only some rows state a clone size, as once, few, many or a class for expanded clones.

CDR3aa	abundance	v_gene	len	j_gene
CASSSTGPGANVLTF	many	TRBV7-3	15	TRBJ2-6
CASSLSPGNEQFF	-	TRBV27	13	TRBJ2-1
CASRGTSGMLYEQYF	-	TRBV28	15	TRBJ2-7
CASSLEGTLYNEQFF	-	TRBV7-6	15	TRBJ2-1
CATRQGGGELFF	-	TRBV19	12	TRBJ2-2
CSAFLGANEKETQYF	few	TRBV20-1	15	TRBJ2-5
CASTVRRGFGEKLFF	many	TRBV7-2	15	TRBJ1-4
CASCDSNSYEQYF	few	TRBV25-1	13	TRBJ2-7
CASSPQLAGTDTQYF	many	TRBV7-9	15	TRBJ2-3
CSAEAGGIGNTIYF	many	TRBV20-1	14	TRBJ1-3
CASSFRAGTEAFF	-	TRBV28	13	TRBJ1-1
CASSPGLAGGSYNEQFF	-	TRBV11-1	17	TRBJ2-1
CANSNHPGQPQHF	-	TRBV28	13	TRBJ1-5
CATKGGLSYNEQFF	-	TRBV10-3	14	TRBJ2-1
CASSYGAYNEQFF	-	TRBV6-5	13	TRBJ2-1
CASLGQGSTDTQYF	-	TRBV12-3/TRBV12-4	14	TRBJ2-3
CASSLGGPSSYNEQFF	many	TRBV27	16	TRBJ2-1
CSARPTGVSNQPQHF	-	TRBV20-1	15	TRBJ1-5
CASSFWDRDYGYTF	many	TRBV7-9	14	TRBJ1-2
CASSQVPGDTEAFF	many	TRBV4-3	14	TRBJ1-1
CASTSGQVTELFF	-	TRBV28	13	TRBJ1-4
CASSQLLVMAHNEQFF	-	TRBV28	16	TRBJ2-1
CASSPSGAYNSPLHF	few	TRBV7-6	15	TRBJ1-6
CASSQLGVRDTEAFF	-	TRBV7-9	15	TRBJ1-1